Shown below are 13 T cell receptor beta chains from a single sample sequenced in a study of metastatic and nonmetastatic thyroid tumors. Each patient went into thyroid surgery without having received any treatment. TCRdb reprocessed the PCR reads using MiXCR. This table holds 14,000 to 15,000 clones, more than 20% found once. The sample comprised tumor tissue. The receptor source for this set is a female donor with papillary thyroid cancer or a benign thyroid nodule (not recorded which). Some clones in this sample may be carry-over from other donors' samples.

This clone came up many times. The genes are TRBV9 and TRBJ2-3; 7 bases align to TRBD2. The J segment lost 0 bases and the V segment lost 0 bases, leaving 7 bases of the junction unmatched. The CDR3 has 17 residues. The V gene's germline CDR1 is SGDLS and CDR2 YYNGEE. The CDR3 DNA reads as TGTGCCAGCAGCGTAGACCCCCCTAGCGGTAGCACAGATACGCAGTATTTT. Protein sequence: CASSVDPPSGSTDTQYF.

This clone has only a few counts. The chain recombines TRBV6-1 with TRBJ2-2; D possibly corresponds to TRBD2 (6 bases). V was cut by 1 base and J by 6 bases, with 12 bases left in between. Germline V gene lookup returns CDR1 MNHNS and CDR2 SASEGT. The length of the CDR3 is 15 residues. The CDR3 DNA reads TGTGCCAGCAGTGAAGTTGGGGGGTTGGCCGGGGAGCTGTTTTTT. As protein: CASSEVGGLAGELFF.

In this sample, this clone turned up many times. The chain uses TRBV28 and TRBJ2-4, with TRBD1 matching 7 bases. The germline CDR1 and CDR2 sequences are MDHEN and SYDVKM. The CDR3 contains 11 residues. CDR3 sequence reads: CATGELDIQYF. The CDR3 nucleotides read TGTGCTACAGGGGAGTTGGACATTCAGTACTTC.

By sample share, this clone is medium-sized (0.01 to 0.1%). Written as DNA, the CDR3 is TGTGCCAGTGACCCGCGGACAGGGAAGGCCGAAGCTTTCTTT. Translation: CASDPRTGKAEAFF. This chain links TRBV19 with TRBJ1-1, with 8 nucleotides matching TRBD1. Germline-derived CDR1 and CDR2 are LNHDA and SQIVND (reference sequence). With 8 bases clipped from V and 8 bases from J, the junction kept 13 bases outside the gene matches. This CDR3 region has 14 residues. The full variable domain, rest sourced from reference TRBV19 and TRBJ1-1, is DGGITQSPKYLFRKEGQNVTLSCEQNLNHDAMYWYRQDPGQGLRLIYYSQIVNDFQKGDIAEGYSVSREKKESFPLTVTSAQKNPTAFYLCASDPRTGKAEAFFGQGTRLTVV.

J is TRBJ2-6 and V is TRBV6-1; the D gene is possibly TRBD2 (5 bases). Germline CDR1 reads MNHNS; CDR2 reads SASEGT. CDR3 size: 15 residues. V lost 8 bases and J 0 bases, leaving 11 bases between the germline ends. The DNA of the CDR3 is TGTGCCAGCTCACGGACTTACTCTGGGGCCAACGTCCTGACTTTC. Protein sequence: CASSRTYSGANVLTF.

This clone was recorded many times. This chain joins TRBV10-3 and TRBJ1-4; 7 nucleotides agree with TRBD1. V gave up 10 bases and J gave up 5 bases; unmatched junction bases: 4. In germline, CDR1 is ENHRY, CDR2 SYGVKD. The CDR3 contains 12 residues. The CDR3 spells CATGQANEKLFF. The CDR3 region has the DNA TGTGCCACCGGACAGGCGAATGAAAAACTGTTTTTT.

By share, this clone ranks as medium-sized. The rearrangement joins TRBV6-1 to TRBJ2-7; D perhaps matches TRBD2 (6 bases). Germline lookup yields CDR1 MNHNS and CDR2 SASEGT. CDR3 length: 13 amino acids. The V gene lost 8 bases and the J gene lost 6 bases, with 17 bases spanning the gap. The CDR3 reads CASGSGVRGEQYF. As DNA, the CDR3 is TGTGCCAGCGGATCGGGAGTTCGGGGCGAGCAGTACTTC.

A remark on this clone: A much larger clone sits a single nucleotide away, making a read error possible. This chain links TRBV3-1 with TRBJ2-1; unclear D gene. In germline, CDR1 is LGHDT, CDR2 YNNKEL (reference sequence). The ends were cut back, 2 bases at V and 9 bases at J, with 11 bases in the middle. This CDR3 is built from 13 residues. CDR3 sequence reads: CASSQTTLCEQFF. CDR3 in DNA: TGTGCCAGCAGCCAAACGACGTTGTGTGAGCAGTTCTTC.

This chain connects TRBV12-3 or TRBV12-4 to TRBJ1-2; no clear D. The CDR3 is 13 residues long. V dropped 5 bases and J dropped 1 base, with 8 bases sitting between them. The CDR3 spells CASSIGSNYGYTF. In DNA form, the CDR3 reads TGTGCCAGCAGTATTGGGAGTAACTATGGCTACACCTTC.

The chain joins TRBV24-1 to TRBJ2-7, with TRBD1 as a possible D gene (6 bases). The germline gives CDR1 KGHDR, CDR2 SFDVKD. CDR3 length: 13 amino acids. With 9 bases removed from V and 6 bases from J, the gap between germline ends came to 17 bases. The CDR3 DNA sequence: TGTGCCACCCCTCTCTTAGGGGGACCCGAGCAGTACTTC. As protein: CATPLLGGPEQYF.

This clone is classed as medium-sized. This chain links TRBV27 with TRBJ2-7, with 10 bases lining up with TRBD2. With 5 bases clipped from V and 0 bases from J, the junction kept 13 bases outside the gene matches. The CDR3 contains 18 residues. From germline, CDR1 is MNHEY and CDR2 SMNVEV (reference sequence). CDR3 DNA sequence: TGTGCCAGCAGTAGATCGACACCACTAGCGGGGTACTCCTACGAGCAGTACTTC. This sequence encodes CASSRSTPLAGYSYEQYF.

By share, this clone ranks as medium-sized (0.01 to 0.1%). This sequence joins TRBV6-4 and TRBJ1-2; TRBD1 is a possible D gene (5 bases). Germline V CDR1 and CDR2: MRHNA, SNTAGT. CDR3 length equals 15 residues. V shed 0 bases and J shed 8 bases, with 16 bases lying between them. CDR3 DNA: TGTGCCAGCAGTGACTCTGGGGCACCCCATCTGGGCTACACCTTC. Translating it yields CASSDSGAPHLGYTF.

The V call is TRBV30, the J call TRBJ2-7; D might be TRBD1 (6 bases). Per the germline V gene, CDR1 is GTSNPN and CDR2 is SVGIG (reference sequence). The CDR3 loop spans 14 amino acids. The V gene lost 0 bases and the J gene lost 2 bases, with 11 bases spanning the gap. For the CDR3, the DNA is TGTGCCTGGAGTGTACTACAGGGCCCCTACGAGCAGTACTTC. The encoded protein is CAWSVLQGPYEQYF. Based on the CDR3 plus reference TRBV30 and TRBJ2-7, the full variable domain is SQTIHQWPATLVQPVGSPLSLECTVEGTSNPNLYWYRQAAGRGLQLLFYSVGIGQISSEVPQNLSASRPQDRQFILSSKKLLLSDSGFYLCAWSVLQGPYEQYFGPGTRLTVT.